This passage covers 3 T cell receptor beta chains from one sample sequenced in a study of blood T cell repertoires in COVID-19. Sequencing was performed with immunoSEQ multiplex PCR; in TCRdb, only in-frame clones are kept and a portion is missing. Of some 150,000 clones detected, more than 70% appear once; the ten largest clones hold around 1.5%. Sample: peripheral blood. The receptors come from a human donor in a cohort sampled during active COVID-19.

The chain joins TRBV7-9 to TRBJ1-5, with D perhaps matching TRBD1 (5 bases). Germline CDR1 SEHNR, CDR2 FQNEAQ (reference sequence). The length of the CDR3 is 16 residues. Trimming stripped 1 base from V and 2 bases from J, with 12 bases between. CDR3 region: CASSLGRGGGNQPQHF. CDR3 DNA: TGTGCCAGCAGCTTAGGGAGGGGAGGGGGCAATCAGCCCCAGCATTTT.

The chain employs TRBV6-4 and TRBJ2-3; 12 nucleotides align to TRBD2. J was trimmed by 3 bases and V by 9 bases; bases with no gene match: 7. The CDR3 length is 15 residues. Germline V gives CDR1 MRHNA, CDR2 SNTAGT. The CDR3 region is CARMTSGGHTDTQYF. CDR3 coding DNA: TGTGCCAGGATGACTAGCGGGGGCCATACAGATACGCAGTATTTT.

The CDR3 region has the DNA TGTGCCAGCTCACCGGGACAGGGGGCATCAGATACGCAGTATTTT. This codes for CASSPGQGASDTQYF. The V gene is TRBV18, the J gene TRBJ2-3; 12 nucleotides agree with TRBD1. CDR3 length: 15 amino acids. V was clipped by 3 bases and J by 4 bases; unmatched bases: 2. Germline values: CDR1 KGHSH, CDR2 LQKENI.